What follows are 21 T cell receptor beta chains derived from one specimen sequenced in a study of regulatory T cells in long-lasting Graves disease. According to the study, TCR beta libraries were built with iRepertoire HTBI primers and CDR3-region Arm-PCR. Via MiXCR, TCRdb re-called the multiplex PCR reads, giving one row per CDR3 protein. The sample includes 350,000 to 450,000 distinct CDR3 sequences, approximately 25% of them seen just once. The time point: persistent/refractory GD, antithyroid drugs over 5 years with positive TRAb. Researchers made the TCR library from RNA that was extracted from PBMCs. The sample in question was peripheral blood mononuclear cells (PBMCs), obtained when the disease was refractory, from a patient treated with antithyroid drugs. Receptors were obtained from a woman aged 40 to 55 with Graves disease.

This clonotype has only one observation. V and J are TRBV29-1 and TRBJ2-3; 8 bases agree with TRBD1. Germline CDR1 reads SQVTM; CDR2 reads ANQGSEA. V was pared by 3 bases and J by 1 base, with 3 bases of the junction left unmatched. The CDR3 covers 14 residues. As DNA, the CDR3 is TGCAGCGTTGACCACAGGGGGGGCACAGATACGCAGTATTTT. It translates to CSVDHRGGTDTQYF.

Of note for this clonotype: A read error is possible here, since a much larger clone lies one base away. The chain employs TRBV5-1 and TRBJ1-1; no clear D gene. The V gene's germline CDR1 is SGHRS and CDR2 YFSETQ. V was cut by 0 bases and J by 0 bases, with 12 bases left in between. The CDR3 contains 16 residues. Here the CDR3 DNA reads TGCGCCAGCAGCTTGGTGGGGTCGAGGGTGAACACTGAAGCTTTCTTT. It is translated as CASSLVGSRVNTEAFF.

The chain combines TRBV2 with TRBJ2-3; 11 bases fit TRBD2. The germline gives CDR1 SNHLY, CDR2 FYNNEI. J lost 6 bases, V lost 3 bases, and 11 bases had no gene match. The CDR3 runs to 17 residues. This chain's CDR3 is CASSDRLLAGESDTQYF. The CDR3 region has the DNA TGTGCCAGCAGTGACCGTTTACTAGCGGGAGAGTCGGATACGCAGTATTTT.

At least ten counts were recorded for this clonotype. One end of the junction is discordant with germline, which a read error may explain. This sequence joins TRBV7-7 and TRBJ2-5, with D perhaps matching TRBD2 (6 bases). The CDR3 consists of 15 residues. Germline CDR1 reads SSHAT; CDR2 reads FNYEAQ (reference sequence). CDR3 nucleotides: TGTGCTAGCAGCTGGAATCTAGCGCCCCAAGAGACCCAGTACTTC. This gives the protein CASSWNLAPQETQYF.

This clonotype was observed at least ten times. The rearrangement links TRBV28 to TRBJ2-7, with TRBD2 matching 11 bases. With V trimmed by 2 bases and J by 6 bases, 18 bases remained unmatched. The CDR3 has 19 amino acids. Looked up from germline, CDR1 is MDHEN and CDR2 is SYDVKM. The CDR3: CASSLGEFRSGRASFEQYF. The CDR3 DNA is TGTGCCAGCAGTTTAGGAGAATTTCGTAGCGGGAGGGCCAGTTTCGAGCAGTACTTC. Complete variable domain (other parts from reference TRBV28 and TRBJ2-7): DVKVTQSSRYLVKRTGEKVFLECVQDMDHENMFWYRQDPGLGLRLIYFSYDVKMKEKGDIPEGYSVSREKKERFSLILESASTNQTSMYLCASSLGEFRSGRASFEQYFGPGTRLTVT.

This clonotype was observed at least ten times. The chain is built from TRBV2 and TRBJ2-7; D uncertain. The length of the CDR3 is 12 residues. Germline V lookup: CDR1 SNHLY, CDR2 FYNNEI. V lost 1 base and J lost 5, with 6 bases in between. DNA of the CDR3: TGTGCCAGCAGTGAAGGGGTAGACGAGCAGTACTTC. The encoded protein is CASSEGVDEQYF. The full variable domain, in which reference TRBV2 and TRBJ2-7 provide the parts outside the CDR3, is EPEVTQTPSHQVTQMGQEVILRCVPISNHLYFYWYRQILGQKVEFLVSFYNNEISEKSEIFDDQFSVERPDGSNFTLKIRSTKLEDSAMYFCASSEGVDEQYFGPGTRLTVT.

The chain recombines TRBV19 with TRBJ2-1; 14 positions agree with TRBD2. The CDR3 covers 16 residues. Losses at the gene ends were 2 bases for V and 9 bases for J; bases not matched to a gene: 6. CDR1 LNHDA and CDR2 SQIVND come from the germline V gene (reference sequence). The CDR3 loop reads CASSIPGTSGRVEQFF. The DNA of the CDR3 is TGTGCCAGTAGTATACCCGGGACTAGCGGGAGAGTTGAGCAGTTCTTC.

The rearrangement links TRBV11-3 to TRBJ2-3, with a weak D call TRBD1 (7 bases). The CDR3 consists of 15 residues. Germline CDR1 is SGHNT and CDR2 is YENEEA. The V end lost 6 bases, the J end lost 5 bases, and 18 bases lay between the germline ends. CDR3 sequence: CASSIQGEAGDTQYF. The CDR3 region has the DNA TGTGCCAGCAGTATCCAGGGGGAAGCGGGAGATACGCAGTATTTT.

The chain recombines TRBV5-5 with TRBJ2-7, with 10 bases that match TRBD2. Germline assignment: CDR1 SGHKS and CDR2 YYEKEE (reference sequence). This CDR3 comprises 16 residues. With V trimmed by 1 base and J by 6 bases, 10 bases remained unmatched. The CDR3 here is CASSLSSLAGEPEQYF. In nucleotides, the CDR3 is TGTGCCAGCAGCTTGTCATCTCTAGCGGGAGAACCCGAGCAGTACTTC.

This clonotype occurred many times. V and J are TRBV28 and TRBJ1-1, with D unclear. The CDR3 runs to 18 residues. Trimming took off 3 bases at V and 4 bases at J, with 24 bases between the two ends. The germline gives CDR1 MDHEN, CDR2 SYDVKM. CDR3: CASSLAFRRLEPFTEAFF. In DNA form, the CDR3 reads TGTGCCAGCAGTTTGGCATTCCGCAGGCTGGAGCCGTTCACTGAAGCTTTCTTT. Looking up the rest from reference TRBV28 and TRBJ1-1 gives the full variable domain: DVKVTQSSRYLVKRTGEKVFLECVQDMDHENMFWYRQDPGLGLRLIYFSYDVKMKEKGDIPEGYSVSREKKERFSLILESASTNQTSMYLCASSLAFRRLEPFTEAFFGQGTRLTVV.

A single count supports this clonotype. The chain has TRBV29-1 and TRBJ2-1; weak D call: TRBD2 (7 bases). There are 12 residues in the CDR3. V lost 4 bases and J lost 6, with 10 bases in between. Per germline, CDR1 SQVTM and CDR2 ANQGSEA. CDR3 coding DNA: TGCAGCGTTGCGGGGGGCGTCAATGAGCAGTTCTTC. It yields the protein CSVAGGVNEQFF.

This clonotype was counted a few times. V gene TRBV13 combines with J gene TRBJ2-7; 7 bases are shared with TRBD1. Germline V CDR1 and CDR2: PRHDT, FYEKMQ (reference sequence). CDR3 length: 13 residues. With 5 bases clipped from V and 3 bases from J, the junction kept 4 bases outside the gene matches. The CDR3 region is CASSRDRLYEQYF. CDR3 nucleotide sequence: TGTGCCAGCAGCCGGGACAGACTCTACGAGCAGTACTTC.

This clonotype has ten or more counts. J is TRBJ2-2 and V is TRBV28; 7 bases line up with TRBD2. CDR3 length equals 13 residues. The J segment lost 9 bases and the V segment lost 6 bases, leaving 7 bases of the junction unmatched. Germline V gene lookup returns CDR1 MDHEN and CDR2 SYDVKM. The CDR3 is CASSGAGRRELFF. In nucleotides, the CDR3 is TGTGCCAGCAGCGGAGCGGGACGAAGGGAGCTGTTTTTT.

The chain couples TRBV7-8 to TRBJ1-4, with D perhaps matching TRBD1 (6 bases). The V gene's germline CDR1 is SGHVS and CDR2 FQNEAQ. The germline V and J ends were trimmed by 5 bases and 4 bases, with 17 bases remaining between them. The CDR3 totals 16 residues. DNA for the CDR3: TGTGCCAGCAGCCCTCACCGGACAGATCTTAATGAAAAACTGTTTTTT. Encoded protein: CASSPHRTDLNEKLFF.

This clonotype has more than one count but fewer than ten. The V and J genes are TRBV2 and TRBJ1-1; D is unclear. The V end lost 4 bases, the J end lost 3 bases, and 9 bases lay between the germline ends. CDR1 and CDR2 (germline): SNHLY, FYNNEI. The CDR3 is made up of 13 amino acids. The CDR3 DNA follows: TGTGCCAGCAGTGGGGGATGGGACACTGAAGCTTTCTTT. The encoded protein is CASSGGWDTEAFF.

This clonotype was seen at least ten times. The chain has TRBV10-3 and TRBJ2-7; TRBD2 matches at 10 bases. This CDR3 spans 14 amino acids. V trimming: 4 bases; J trimming: 4 bases; junction bases outside the gene matches: 4. Looked up from germline, CDR1 is ENHRY and CDR2 is SYGVKD. In nucleotides, the CDR3 is TGTGCCATCAGTGGTGATAGCGGGGGGTACGAGCAGTACTTC. Translated: CAISGDSGGYEQYF.

This chain joins TRBV29-1 and TRBJ1-3, with D tentatively TRBD1 (5 bases). The CDR3 is 14 amino acids. Germline V CDR1 and CDR2: SQVTM, ANQGSEA. Deletions cut 4 bases from V and 6 bases from J, with 16 bases between. This chain's CDR3 is CSVVGIRGVNTIYF. CDR3 nucleotides: TGCAGCGTTGTGGGCATCCGGGGGGTAAACACCATATATTTT. The variable domain in full, completed from reference TRBV29-1 and TRBJ1-3, reads SAVISQKPSRDICQRGTSLTIQCQVDSQVTMMFWYRQQPGQSLTLIATANQGSEATYESGFVIDKFPISRPNLTFSTLTVSNMSPEDSSIYLCSVVGIRGVNTIYFGEGSWLTVV.

Concerning this clonotype: A much larger clone sits a single nucleotide away, making a read error possible. The V call is TRBV28, the J call TRBJ1-1, with TRBD1 as a possible D gene (5 bases). CDR3 length: 14 amino acids. Germline CDR1 is MDHEN and CDR2 is SYDVKM. The CDR3 sequence is CAGRAAGQNTEAFF. CDR3 nucleotides: TGTGCCGGCAGGGCAGCAGGACAGAACACTGAAGCTTTCTTT.

At least ten counts were recorded for this clonotype. V is TRBV28 and J is TRBJ2-2, with TRBD1 as a possible D gene (6 bases). Trimming took 5 bases from V and 3 from J, leaving 13 bases between them. The CDR3 consists of 15 residues. The germline V gene encodes CDR1 MDHEN and CDR2 SYDVKM. DNA of the CDR3: TGTGCCAGCAGTCCCGACAGGTTTGACACCGGGGAGCTGTTTTTT. Encoded protein: CASSPDRFDTGELFF.

The V gene is TRBV7-9, the J gene TRBJ2-7; D unresolved. Per the germline V gene, CDR1 is SEHNR and CDR2 is FQNEAQ (reference sequence). CDR3 length: 15 amino acids. V shed 5 bases and J shed 0 bases, with 14 bases lying between them. The CDR3 coding sequence is TGTGCCAGCAGCGCGGTACTTGGAATCTCCTACGAGCAGTACTTC. Its translation: CASSAVLGISYEQYF.

The chain couples TRBV3-1 to TRBJ2-7; D may be TRBD1 or TRBD2 (5 bases each). V lost 2 bases and J 0 bases, leaving 14 bases between the germline ends. Germline V gene sequence: CDR1 LGHDT, CDR2 YNNKEL (reference sequence). The CDR3 runs to 16 residues. The CDR3 loop is CASSQTGTYPSYEQYF. As DNA, the CDR3 is TGTGCCAGCAGCCAAACCGGGACCTACCCCTCCTACGAGCAGTACTTC.